This T cell receptor (beta chain) is from a study of pediatric ulcerative colitis. Findings and limits, study-wide: Acute severe colitis showed lower rectal diversity from clonal expansions.

Trimming at V came to 5 bases and at J to 4 bases, leaving 8 bases not matched to a gene. CDR3 length equals 15 residues. Germline assignment: CDR1 MNHNS and CDR2 SASEGT. Profiled with immunoSEQ multiplex PCR; TCRdb holds only in-frame clones, not every one. The profile shows under 70,000 clones, 87% of them singletons. At colonoscopy, a blood sample was also collected. With respect to this clone: Its antigen remains unknown.

What was sequenced was blood. The V and J genes are TRBV6-1 and TRBJ2-1, with 7 bases lining up with TRBD1. This receptor was taken from a boy aged 5 to 17 who was a control in a study of pediatric ulcerative colitis. As DNA, the CDR3 is TGTGCCAGCAGTCTATCGGGACAGACGTACAATGAGCAGTTCTTC. Amino acids: CASSLSGQTYNEQFF.